This passage covers 30 T cell receptor delta chains from one sample sequenced in a study of Vδ1+ human thymocytes. Study-wide findings and caveats: In the thymus, TRG and TRD repertoires looked highly polyclonal with Gaussian CDR3 lengths.

RNA was extracted from the cells and then reverse transcribed. CDR3 amplicons came from multiplex PCR with pooled V-gene forward and constant-region reverse primers. TCRdb reanalysed the multiplex PCR reads via CATT. The data hold 70,000 or so delta-chain clones, with around 34% observed a single time. These receptors are not linked to any known antigen. The sequencing input was Vdelta1+ gamma-delta thymocytes from the thymus. Subset denoted: FACS-sorted CD3+ TCRalphabeta- TCRVdelta1+ TCRVdelta2- thymocytes. Source of these receptors: a boy less than two years old who had congenital heart surgery.

This clone was counted between two and nine times. The chain couples TRDV1 to TRDJ1; tentative D call: TRDD2 (5 bases). Germline lookup yields CDR1 TSWWSYY and CDR2 QGS. Trimming removed 1 base from V and 0 bases from J, with 33 bases in between. This CDR3 is built from 23 residues. CDR3 DNA sequence: TGTGCTCTTGGGGAACGATGGATCCCCTCTCCTGGATTCCTTACTATTTACACCGATAAACTCATCTTT. Translating gives CALGERWIPSPGFLTIYTDKLIF.

The V gene is TRDV1, the J gene TRDJ1; TRDD3 agrees at 9 bases. The CDR3 has 19 amino acids. The germline CDR1 and CDR2 sequences are TSWWSYY and QGS. The junction had 16 bases not matched to a gene; V was cut back by 5 bases and J by 0 bases. CDR3 DNA sequence: TGTGCTCTTGGGAATGGTAACAGGGGATACGAAATGCACACCGATAAACTCATCTTT. Protein product: CALGNGNRGYEMHTDKLIF.

The chain links TRDV1 to TRDJ1, with TRDD3 identical over 13 bases. The CDR3 loop spans 22 amino acids. From germline, CDR1 is TSWWSYY and CDR2 QGS. The ends lost 2 bases at V and 0 bases at J; junction bases unmatched: 18. CDR3 sequence reads: CALGESRLYWGIRRRYTDKLIF. The CDR3 DNA reads as TGTGCTCTTGGGGAATCCCGATTATACTGGGGGATACGCAGGAGGTACACCGATAAACTCATCTTT.

The sample holds a few counts of this clone. The rearrangement joins TRDV1 to TRDJ1; D is unresolved. V was shortened by 3 bases and J by 2 bases, with 25 bases between the two germline ends. This CDR3 is built from 19 residues. Germline values: CDR1 TSWWSYY, CDR2 QGS. CDR3 loop: CALGETVRSTAPGTDKLIF. In DNA, the CDR3 is TGTGCTCTTGGGGAGACTGTCCGGTCTACGGCACCGGGGACCGATAAACTCATCTTT.

This clone was seen a few times. The chain has TRDV1 and TRDJ1; 7 bases line up with TRDD2. With 0 bases clipped from V and 1 base from J, the junction kept 11 bases outside the gene matches. Germline CDR1 is TSWWSYY and CDR2 is QGS. This CDR3 has 18 amino acids. The CDR3 DNA follows: TGTGCTCTTGGGGAACTAAGGCCTTCCTGCCACCCCACCGATAAACTCATCTTT. This codes for CALGELRPSCHPTDKLIF.

The chain has TRDV1 and TRDJ1; D is perhaps TRDD3 (6 bases). CDR1 TSWWSYY and CDR2 QGS come from the germline V gene. V was clipped by 0 bases and J by 11 bases, with 37 bases between them. This CDR3 is built from 21 residues. This chain's CDR3 is CALGELTGWRLDGGYPVGLIF. The CDR3 bases are TGTGCTCTTGGGGAACTAACGGGGTGGAGACTGGATGGGGGCTACCCCGTAGGGCTCATCTTT.

The J gene is TRDJ1, the V gene TRDV2, with 13 bases aligning to TRDD3. V shed 2 bases, J shed 1 base, and the junction held 9 bases outside the gene matches. The V gene's germline CDR1 is GEAIGNYY and CDR2 EKD. The CDR3 is 18 residues long. CDR3 amino acids: CACDKHYWGIRSTDKLIF. CDR3 sequence (DNA): TGTGCCTGTGACAAGCACTACTGGGGGATACGATCCACCGATAAACTCATCTTT.

V and J are TRDV1 and TRDJ1; 12 nucleotides agree with TRDD3. The V gene end was trimmed by 7 bases and the J gene end by 2 bases; junction bases not matched to a gene: 29. Germline V lookup: CDR1 TSWWSYY, CDR2 QGS. The CDR3 totals 23 residues. The CDR3 sequence: CALVRSKGTSWGIRSGTTDKLIF. CDR3 bases: TGTGCTCTTGTTCGCTCAAAGGGTACGAGCTGGGGGATACGCTCTGGCACAACCGATAAACTCATCTTT.

This chain joins TRDV1 and TRDJ1; TRDD3 might be the D (8 bases). The CDR3 is 19 residues long. Deletions cut 2 bases from V and 4 bases from J, with 26 bases between. CDR1 and CDR2 from the germline V gene are TSWWSYY and QGS. CDR3 DNA: TGTGCTCTTGGGGAAGATTCCTACGGGCGACACGGGGGATACGATAAACTCATCTTT. Its protein is CALGEDSYGRHGGYDKLIF.

This sequence joins TRDV2 and TRDJ1; D remains unclear. The CDR3 is made up of 18 amino acids. Trimming took off 1 base at V and 4 bases at J, with 24 bases between the two ends. Germline-derived CDR1 and CDR2 are GEAIGNYY and EKD. This CDR3 is CACDTLARHCLRVDKLIF. CDR3 sequence (DNA): TGTGCCTGTGACACTCTGGCCCGCCACTGCTTAAGGGTCGATAAACTCATCTTT.

This clone was observed a handful of times. The V gene is TRDV2, the J gene TRDJ3; D call uncertain. Per the germline V gene, CDR1 is GEAIGNYY and CDR2 is EKD. Trimming took 6 bases from V and 0 from J, leaving 8 bases between them. This CDR3 has 15 residues. The CDR3 reads CACPPSSWDTRQMFF. CDR3 DNA: TGTGCCTGTCCCCCGAGCTCCTGGGACACCCGACAGATGTTTTTC.

This clone was picked up a small number of times. The V call is TRDV1, the J call TRDJ1, with D maybe TRDD2 (5 bases). The V and J ends lost 3 bases and 0 bases respectively, with 26 bases between them. Germline-derived CDR1 and CDR2 are TSWWSYY and QGS. The CDR3 spans 20 residues. The CDR3: CALGDPSESGFFQYTDKLIF. The CDR3 region has the DNA TGTGCTCTTGGGGACCCATCGGAAAGCGGATTCTTCCAGTACACCGATAAACTCATCTTT.

The V and J genes are TRDV1 and TRDJ1, with 12 bases lining up with TRDD3. V was clipped by 0 bases and J by 0 bases; unmatched bases: 23. The CDR3 spans 24 residues. The V gene's germline CDR1 is TSWWSYY and CDR2 QGS. The CDR3 nucleotides read TGTGCTCTTGGGGAACTCCCCCGTACTGGGGGATACAGACCCAGAAGGGGGTACACCGATAAACTCATCTTT. Residues: CALGELPRTGGYRPRRGYTDKLIF.

J is TRDJ1 and V is TRDV1; 8 bases line up with TRDD3. The CDR3 consists of 22 residues. The germline CDR1 and CDR2 sequences are TSWWSYY and QGS. V gave up 0 bases and J gave up 0 bases; unmatched junction bases: 21. The CDR3 protein is CALGELTPHYGTGGCYTDKLIF. The CDR3, as DNA: TGTGCTCTTGGGGAACTAACCCCCCACTACGGTACTGGGGGCTGTTACACCGATAAACTCATCTTT.

The chain has TRDV1 and TRDJ1; 8 nucleotides match TRDD3. This CDR3 region has 22 residues. Trimming removed 2 bases from V and 4 bases from J; junction bases left unmatched: 27. Germline values: CDR1 TSWWSYY, CDR2 QGS. CDR3: CALGEVRHPTTSLGESLDKLIF. The CDR3 DNA is TGTGCTCTTGGGGAAGTTAGACATCCTACTACGTCTCTGGGGGAGAGCCTCGATAAACTCATCTTT.

The chain uses TRDV2 and TRDJ1, with TRDD3 matching over 12 bases. This CDR3 spans 20 amino acids. The V segment lost 5 bases and the J segment 3 bases; nucleotides outside the gene matches: 21. The V gene's germline CDR1 is GEAIGNYY and CDR2 EKD. This CDR3 reads CACATNLLRWGIRGADKLIF. The CDR3, as DNA: TGTGCCTGTGCCACTAACCTCCTACGCTGGGGGATACGCGGTGCCGATAAACTCATCTTT.

The chain recombines TRDV1 with TRDJ1, with 8 positions matching TRDD3. The J segment lost 2 bases and the V segment lost 3 bases, leaving 14 bases of the junction unmatched. In germline, CDR1 is TSWWSYY, CDR2 QGS. This CDR3 is built from 18 residues. CDR3 protein: CALGDQKGDTPSTDKLIF. In DNA, the CDR3 is TGTGCTCTTGGGGACCAAAAAGGGGATACACCGTCGACCGATAAACTCATCTTT.

The V and J genes are TRDV1 and TRDJ1; no firm D call. CDR3 length: 13 amino acids. V was trimmed by 2 bases and J by 4 bases, leaving 8 bases between them. Per germline, CDR1 TSWWSYY and CDR2 QGS. Here the CDR3 DNA reads TGTGCTCTTGGGGAAGCGGTTCTCGATAAACTCATCTTT. Translation: CALGEAVLDKLIF.

Note on this clone: In the same sample, other DNA sequences code for this CDR3. The J gene is TRDJ1, the V gene TRDV1; D not certain. V lost 0 bases and J 4 bases, leaving 27 bases between the germline ends. Germline V CDR1 and CDR2: TSWWSYY, QGS. The CDR3 spans 20 residues. CDR3 amino acids: CALGELEVSLPIPRHDKLIF. CDR3 bases: TGTGCTCTTGGGGAACTAGAGGTCTCCCTCCCCATCCCAAGGCACGATAAACTCATCTTT.

This clone appeared a few times. The junction differs from germline at one of its ends, possibly a read error. Other nucleotide sequences in the sample specify the same CDR3. The chain combines TRDV1 with TRDJ2; TRDD3 is a possible D gene (5 bases). This CDR3 contains 15 residues. Germline assignment: CDR1 TSWWSYY and CDR2 QGS. As DNA, the CDR3 is TGTGCCCTTGGGGAGCTACACGGATTGACAGCACAACTCTTCTTT. Protein product: CALGELHGLTAQLFF.

This clone was observed a single time. The same CDR3 can be traced to other DNA sequences in this sample. The rearrangement uses TRDV1 and TRDJ1, with TRDD3 identical over 11 bases. This CDR3 contains 24 residues. V lost 0 bases and J lost 2; bases outside the gene matches: 26. Germline-derived CDR1 and CDR2 are TSWWSYY and QGS. The DNA of the CDR3 is TGTGCTCTTGGGGAACTATCCGTACTGGGGGATATTGGTGGCCTGGTGTTGAGGACCGATAAACTCATCTTT. Amino acids: CALGELSVLGDIGGLVLRTDKLIF.

The gene calls are TRDV1 and TRDJ1; D is uncertain. The CDR3 extends over 15 amino acids. V lost 6 bases, J lost 4 bases, and 18 bases lay in between. Germline V CDR1 and CDR2: TSWWSYY, QGS. The CDR3 DNA reads TGTGCTCTTGGAGCCTGCCATATGTTGAGCGATAAACTCATCTTT. Its protein is CALGACHMLSDKLIF.

The rearrangement joins TRDV1 to TRDJ1; tentative D call: TRDD3 (5 bases). Trimming took off 3 bases at V and 0 bases at J, with 29 bases between the two ends. This CDR3 is 21 amino acids long. CDR1 is TSWWSYY, CDR2 QGS, per germline. CDR3 protein: CALGDPTLPGIHRRYTDKLIF. The CDR3 DNA is TGTGCTCTTGGGGACCCCACGTTACCAGGGATCCACCGGCGATACACCGATAAACTCATCTTT.

This clone was picked up a small number of times. The chain links TRDV1 to TRDJ1; the match to TRDD3 covers 12 bases. J was trimmed by 1 base and V by 0 bases; bases with no gene match: 12. This CDR3 is built from 20 residues. Germline values: CDR1 TSWWSYY, CDR2 QGS. The DNA of the CDR3 is TGTGCTCTTGGGGAACTTTCTCCTGGGGGATACGCGTTGCGCACCGATAAACTCATCTTT. It specifies CALGELSPGGYALRTDKLIF.

The J gene is TRDJ1, the V gene TRDV1; maybe TRDD2 (6 bases). Deletions cut 3 bases from V and 0 bases from J, with 17 bases between. The CDR3 loop spans 17 amino acids. The germline V gene has CDR1 TSWWSYY and CDR2 QGS. CDR3 sequence reads: CALGEKIPSPYTDKLIF. In nucleotides, the CDR3 is TGTGCTCTTGGGGAGAAGATTCCTTCCCCTTACACCGATAAACTCATCTTT.

This clone was observed a few times. This sequence joins TRDV1 and TRDJ1; TRDD3 is a possible D gene (7 bases). The germline V gene encodes CDR1 TSWWSYY and CDR2 QGS. V gave up 2 bases and J gave up 0 bases, with 22 bases separating them. The CDR3 is 19 amino acids. CDR3 amino acids: CALGERWALGVLHTDKLIF. In DNA form, the CDR3 reads TGTGCTCTTGGGGAAAGATGGGCGCTGGGGGTCCTACACACCGATAAACTCATCTTT.

This clone was found a few times. This chain links TRDV1 with TRDJ1; 8 bases are a match to TRDD3. This CDR3 has 16 residues. Trimming cost V 8 bases and J 2 bases; bases outside gene matches: 13. Germline values: CDR1 TSWWSYY, CDR2 QGS. This CDR3 is CALYGWGMPGTDKLIF. The CDR3, as DNA: TGTGCTCTTTACGGGTGGGGGATGCCTGGGACCGATAAACTCATCTTT.

The gene calls are TRDV1 and TRDJ1; D may be TRDD2 (5 bases). The CDR3 has 17 amino acids. Trimming shortened V by 3 bases and J by 0 bases, and 17 bases separated the two germline ends. Germline CDR1 reads TSWWSYY; CDR2 reads QGS. CDR3 region: CALGDAGPSTYTDKLIF. In nucleotides, the CDR3 is TGTGCTCTTGGGGATGCCGGGCCTTCGACTTACACCGATAAACTCATCTTT.

This chain uses TRDV1 with TRDJ1; no firm D call. This CDR3 has 26 amino acids. Germline loops: CDR1 TSWWSYY, CDR2 QGS. V was cut by 0 bases and J by 3 bases, with 44 bases left in between. The CDR3 is CALGELIRLFPLSVARTSNVPDKLIF. The CDR3, as DNA: TGTGCTCTTGGGGAACTGATCCGACTTTTTCCCCTAAGTGTGGCAAGGACATCGAACGTACCCGATAAACTCATCTTT.

Turning to this clone: In the same sample, other DNA sequences code for this CDR3. The chain joins TRDV1 to TRDJ1, with TRDD3 matching 10 bases. CDR1 and CDR2 (germline): TSWWSYY, QGS. The CDR3 contains 22 residues. The V gene end was trimmed by 0 bases and the J gene end by 0 bases; junction bases not matched to a gene: 19. The CDR3 protein is CALGELEGRFLPTGGYTDKLIF. CDR3 DNA sequence: TGTGCTCTTGGGGAACTAGAAGGGCGATTCCTCCCTACTGGGGGATACACCGATAAACTCATCTTT.